This T cell receptor (beta chain) originates from a study of blood T cell repertoires in COVID-19. Study-level information: Collection of acute and convalescent COVID-19 samples took place in the United States, Italy and Spain. The analysed material was cDNA or gDNA that came from T cells, B-cell-depleted T cells, or PBMCs.

The V gene end was trimmed by 4 bases and the J gene end by 2 bases; junction bases not matched to a gene: 4. This CDR3 contains 14 residues. The germline CDR1 and CDR2 sequences are LNHDA and SQIVND (reference sequence). Authors' analysis steps: By means of reference gene primer amplification, nucleated cell counts were estimated. The repertoire was sequenced with immunoSEQ multiplex PCR; TCRdb's copy has only in-frame clones and lacks some. Clonal size and the V and J genes are those of that table, whereas D and trimming came from the DNA. The sample gives fewer than 250,000 clones, 85% to 90% of which show up once; 2.7% is in the top ten.

Input material: peripheral blood. The chain is built from TRBV19 and TRBJ2-7, with 8 bases lining up with TRBD1. This TCR derives from a woman between 55 and 75 years old with acute or convalescent COVID-19. CDR3 sequence reads: CASSKDRGPYEQYF. The CDR3 nucleotides are TGTGCCAGTAGTAAAGACAGGGGTCCCTACGAGCAGTACTTC. Supplemented by reference TRBV19 and TRBJ2-7, the full variable domain reads DGGITQSPKYLFRKEGQNVTLSCEQNLNHDAMYWYRQDPGQGLRLIYYSQIVNDFQKGDIAEGYSVSREKKESFPLTVTSAQKNPTAFYLCASSKDRGPYEQYFGPGTRLTVT.